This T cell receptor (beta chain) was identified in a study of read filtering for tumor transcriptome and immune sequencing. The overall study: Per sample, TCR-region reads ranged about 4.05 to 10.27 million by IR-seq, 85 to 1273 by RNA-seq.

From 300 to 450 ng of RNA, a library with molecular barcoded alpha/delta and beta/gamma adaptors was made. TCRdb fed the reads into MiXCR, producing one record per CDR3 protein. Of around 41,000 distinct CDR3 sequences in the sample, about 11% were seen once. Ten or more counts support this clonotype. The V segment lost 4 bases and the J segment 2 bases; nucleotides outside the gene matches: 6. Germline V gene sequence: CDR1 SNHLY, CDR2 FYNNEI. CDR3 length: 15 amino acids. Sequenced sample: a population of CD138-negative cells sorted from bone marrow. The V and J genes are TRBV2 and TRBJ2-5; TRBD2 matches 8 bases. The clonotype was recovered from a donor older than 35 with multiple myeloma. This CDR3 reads CASSGRSGGQETQYF. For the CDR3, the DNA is TGTGCCAGCAGTGGAAGGAGCGGGGGACAAGAGACCCAGTACTTC.